This passage covers 24 T cell receptor beta chains from one sample sequenced in a study of PD-1 blockade in classical Hodgkin lymphoma. As to time point: cycle 4 day 1 (C4D1), after less than 7 weeks of nivolumab. With no exception, relapse followed autologous stem cell transplantation in all patients, and brentuximab vedotin exposure varied. After thawing, PBMCs were subjected to magnetic negative selection to isolate CD8+ T cells. Sequencing used immunoSEQ multiplex PCR; TCRdb keeps in-frame clones, though not all of them. The sample gives around 4,200 clones, around 68% of which show up once; approximately 23% is in the top ten. The sample here was CD8+ T cells from blood, taken before the fourth cycle of nivolumab. These receptors were obtained from a human donor with classical Hodgkin lymphoma.

The V call is TRBV4-3, the J call TRBJ2-7, with D possibly TRBD1 on 6 matching bases. There are 16 residues in the CDR3. Germline CDR1 and CDR2: LGHNA and YSLEER. V lost 0 bases and J 3 bases, leaving 15 bases between the germline ends. CDR3 sequence reads: CASSQERAGALYEQYF. The CDR3 DNA is TGCGCCAGCAGCCAAGAAAGGGCAGGGGCTCTCTACGAGCAGTACTTC.

The rearrangement joins TRBV13 to TRBJ2-7; 7 bases are shared with TRBD1. The germline V gene has CDR1 PRHDT and CDR2 FYEKMQ (reference sequence). This CDR3 has 14 residues. V lost 5 bases to trimming and J lost 3 bases; unmatched junction nucleotides: 7. This CDR3 is CASSPDRRHYEQYF. The CDR3 region has the DNA TGTGCCAGCAGCCCGGACAGGCGCCACTACGAGCAGTACTTC. Full variable domain (outside the CDR3, taken from reference TRBV13 and TRBJ2-7): AAGVIQSPRHLIKEKRETATLKCYPIPRHDTVYWYQQGPGQDPQFLISFYEKMQSDKGSIPDRFSAQQFSDYHSELNMSSLELGDSALYFCASSPDRRHYEQYFGPGTRLTVT.

This chain connects TRBV21-1 to TRBJ2-1. TRBV21-1 is labeled a pseudogene. The CDR3 spans 16 residues. In DNA, the CDR3 is TGTGCCAGCAGCAAAGTGAAACGGGCCCTCGGCAATGAGCAGTTCTTC. This encodes CASSKVKRALGNEQFF.

This clone was seen just once. Other DNA sequences of this sample code for an identical CDR3. V usage is TRBV6-5 and J usage is TRBJ1-1, with a tentative D call TRBD1 (5 bases). The CDR3 is made up of 14 amino acids. Trimming removed 0 bases from V and 1 base from J, with 6 bases in between. Germline CDR1 reads MNHEY; CDR2 reads SVGAGI. Here the CDR3 DNA reads TGTGCCAGCAGTTACTCGACAGCGAACACTGAAGCTTTCTTT. Its protein is CASSYSTANTEAFF.

This clone came up once. V is TRBV6-6 and J is TRBJ1-1, with 7 nucleotides matching TRBD1. The CDR3 runs to 14 residues. With 8 bases clipped from V and 3 bases from J, the junction kept 9 bases outside the gene matches. The germline CDR1 and CDR2 sequences are MNHNY and SVGAGI (reference sequence). The CDR3 loop is CASGDTGAHTEAFF. CDR3 coding DNA: TGTGCCAGCGGCGATACAGGGGCGCACACTGAAGCTTTCTTT.

For the CDR3, the DNA is TGTGCCAGCAGCCCAGCCGGTGGGAGGGATGGCTACACCTTC. Amino acids: CASSPAGGRDGYTF. V gene TRBV5-4 combines with J gene TRBJ1-2; no clear D. The CDR3 is 14 amino acids. Trimming shortened V by 4 bases and J by 6 bases, and 16 bases separated the two germline ends. Germline CDR1 reads SGHNT; CDR2 reads YYREEE (reference sequence).

The gene calls are TRBV7-9 and TRBJ1-4; TRBD1 might be the D (5 bases). The germline V gene encodes CDR1 SEHNR and CDR2 FQNEAQ (reference sequence). Trimming removed 5 bases at V and 0 bases at J, with 10 bases between. This CDR3 is 15 amino acids long. The CDR3 nucleotides are TGTGCCAGCAGCCGGGGCCCGGCAACTAATGAAAAACTGTTTTTT. It is translated as CASSRGPATNEKLFF.

The rearrangement uses TRBV6-5 and TRBJ2-5; no definite D call. Germline V lookup: CDR1 MNHEY, CDR2 SVGAGI. Trimming stripped 0 bases from V and 5 bases from J, with 7 bases between. This CDR3 is 13 amino acids long. The CDR3 DNA is TGTGCCAGCAGTTACTCCCTTGGGGAGACCCAGTACTTC. As protein: CASSYSLGETQYF.

The chain links TRBV5-1 to TRBJ2-5; D is possibly TRBD1 or TRBD2 (6 bases each). The DNA end lines up better with TRBJ2-7; the J call may be wrong. This CDR3 contains 16 residues. Looked up from germline, CDR1 is SGHRS and CDR2 is YFSETQ. The CDR3 DNA reads as TGCGCCAGCAGCTTAAGGGGGGACATAGGAACCTACGAGCAGTACTTC. Protein product: CASSLRGDIGTYEQYF.

This rearrangement joins TRBV20-1 to TRBJ2-1, with no clear D. Trimming pared 6 bases from V and 12 bases from J, leaving 15 bases between. From germline, CDR1 is DFQATT and CDR2 SNEGSKA (reference sequence). This CDR3 has 11 residues. The CDR3 protein is CSAETVPGQFF. As DNA, the CDR3 is TGCAGTGCGGAGACGGTCCCTGGGCAGTTCTTC.

This clone showed up just once. The chain recombines TRBV4-3 with TRBJ2-1; the D gene is possibly TRBD2 (7 bases). This CDR3 has 16 amino acids. Looked up from germline, CDR1 is LGHNA and CDR2 is YSLEER. Trimming cost V 0 bases and J 1 base, with 10 bases left between them. The CDR3 DNA reads TGCGCCAGCAGCCAAGATAAGGGGGGGTCCTACAATGAGCAGTTCTTC. Amino acids: CASSQDKGGSYNEQFF.

The chain has TRBV5-1 and TRBJ2-5; D remains unclear. Trimming took off 1 base at V and 5 bases at J, with 9 bases between the two ends. Germline loops: CDR1 SGHRS, CDR2 YFSETQ. The CDR3 sequence is 13 residues long. The CDR3 DNA reads TGCGCCAGCAGCTTGTACCGTTGGGAGACCCAGTACTTC. Its translation: CASSLYRWETQYF. The full variable domain, its missing parts supplied by reference TRBV5-1 and TRBJ2-5, is KAGVTQTPRYLIKTRGQQVTLSCSPISGHRSVSWYQQTPGQGLQFLFEYFSETQRNKGNFPGRFSGRQFSNSRSEMNVSTLELGDSALYLCASSLYRWETQYFGPGTRLLVL.

The chain recombines TRBV6-5 with TRBJ1-1; tentatively, D is TRBD1 (5 bases). The ends were cut back, 2 bases at V and 4 bases at J, with 5 bases in the middle. Germline V lookup: CDR1 MNHEY, CDR2 SVGAGI. The CDR3 runs to 12 residues. The CDR3 loop reads CASSYGGTEAFF. The CDR3 region has the DNA TGTGCCAGCAGTTACGGGGGCACTGAAGCTTTCTTT.

J is TRBJ2-7 and V is TRBV5-5; D possibly corresponds to TRBD1 (6 bases). V was trimmed by 4 bases and J by 3 bases, leaving 11 bases between them. The CDR3 runs to 13 residues. CDR1 is SGHKS and CDR2 is YYEKEE in the germline V gene (reference sequence). The chain's CDR3 is CASSPRQVYEQYF. The CDR3 coding sequence is TGTGCCAGCAGCCCACGACAGGTCTACGAGCAGTACTTC.

This rearrangement joins TRBV11-2 to TRBJ2-1; the D call may be TRBD1 or TRBD2 (5 bases each). Between the trimmed V and J ends, which lost 1 base and 8 bases, there was a span of 9 bases. Germline V gene sequence: CDR1 SGHAT, CDR2 FQNNGV. The CDR3 runs to 13 residues. The CDR3 DNA reads TGTGCCAGCAGCTTAGGGGGGTGGGATGAGCAGTTCTTC. This codes for CASSLGGWDEQFF.

V is TRBV4-3 and J is TRBJ1-6; D is unresolved. CDR1 and CDR2 (germline): LGHNA, YSLEER. The CDR3 is made up of 16 amino acids. V lost 0 bases to trimming and J lost 10 bases, with 16 bases between them. The CDR3 sequence is CASSQEGIRPHSPLHF. Written as DNA, the CDR3 is TGCGCCAGCAGCCAAGAGGGGATTCGCCCCCACTCACCCCTCCACTTT.

The rearrangement links TRBV7-8 to TRBJ2-1; D tentatively reads TRBD1 or TRBD2 (6 bases each). The CDR3 extends over 16 amino acids. V gave up 5 bases and J gave up 1 base, with 15 bases separating them. Germline loops: CDR1 SGHVS, CDR2 FQNEAQ. The CDR3 spells CASSPRGGLSYNEQFF. The DNA of the CDR3 is TGTGCCAGCAGCCCACGAGGGGGGCTTTCCTACAATGAGCAGTTCTTC.

The chain combines TRBV6-1 with TRBJ2-7; 9 nucleotides line up with TRBD1. CDR1 is MNHNS, CDR2 SASEGT, per germline. V lost 7 bases, J lost 5 bases, and 9 bases stayed unmatched. CDR3 length: 14 residues. CDR3 nucleotide sequence: TGTGCCAGCATCAGGGACAGGGATTATCACGAGCAGTACTTC. Encoded protein: CASIRDRDYHEQYF.

This clone was observed a few times. The V and J genes are TRBV27 and TRBJ2-7, with 14 bases aligning to TRBD2. The germline V gene has CDR1 MNHEY and CDR2 SMNVEV (reference sequence). Unmatched junction bases numbered 7, after V lost 3 bases and J lost 0 bases. The CDR3 totals 18 residues. CDR3 sequence reads: CASSFRGTSGGNSYEQYF. In DNA form, the CDR3 reads TGTGCCAGCAGTTTCCGGGGGACTAGCGGGGGTAACTCCTACGAGCAGTACTTC.

The V and J genes are TRBV28 and TRBJ2-5; possibly TRBD1 for D (6 bases). The CDR3 covers 17 residues. Germline V CDR1 and CDR2: MDHEN, SYDVKM. With 8 bases removed from V and 2 bases from J, the gap between germline ends came to 24 bases. The CDR3 DNA sequence: TGTGCCAGCCATCCGGGACCTCTGGGGGCCTCGCAAGAGACCCAGTACTTC. Its protein is CASHPGPLGASQETQYF.

This clone was seen more than once but under ten times. J is TRBJ2-7 and V is TRBV7-9; 8 bases match TRBD2. Looked up from germline, CDR1 is SEHNR and CDR2 is FQNEAQ (reference sequence). V was pared by 5 bases and J by 3 bases, with 6 bases of the junction left unmatched. The CDR3 has 14 residues. The CDR3 region is CASSAGGTYYEQYF. DNA of the CDR3: TGTGCCAGCAGCGCGGGGGGCACCTACTACGAGCAGTACTTC.

The chain joins TRBV5-6 to TRBJ1-4, with no clear D. The CDR3 loop spans 11 amino acids. CDR1 and CDR2 from the germline V gene are SGHDT and YYEEEE. Trimming took 2 bases from V and 7 from J, leaving 3 bases between them. For the CDR3, the DNA is TGTGCCAGCAGCTTAGGTGAAAAACTGTTTTTT. Its protein product is CASSLGEKLFF.

The chain recombines TRBV13 with TRBJ1-4, with D possibly matching TRBD1 (5 bases). With 6 bases removed from V and 12 bases from J, the gap between germline ends came to 14 bases. Germline V gene data show CDR1 as PRHDT and CDR2 as FYEKMQ (reference sequence). The CDR3 sequence is 12 residues long. CDR3 protein: CASREERGELFF. The CDR3 DNA is TGTGCCAGCAGAGAGGAGCGAGGGGAACTGTTTTTT.

The chain links TRBV7-2 to TRBJ2-7, with unresolved D. The CDR3 has 14 residues. CDR1 is SGHTA and CDR2 is FQGNSA in the germline V gene. V gave up 2 bases and J gave up 4 bases, with 12 bases separating them. CDR3 loop: CASSLRTYNYEQYF. CDR3 DNA: TGTGCCAGCAGCTTAAGGACGTACAATTACGAGCAGTACTTC.